Listed below are T cell receptor beta chains from one sample, sequenced in a study of siplizumab effects on memory and regulatory T cells. Here immunoSEQ multiplex PCR was the method, and the copy in TCRdb shows in-frame clones only, minus some. The sample contains around 99,000 clones, 92% of which appear only once. Sequencing was performed on Tregs sorted from blood. The receptors were gathered from a human donor in good health. Both conserved end residues are part of each CDR3. The D gene is left open where the match is weak. Part of the rows lack a size; the others show once, few, many or a class for expanded clones.

DNA,CDR3,J,size,V,D
TGTGCCAGCAGTTACTCGATGGACTTCCTGCGGGCTTTCTTT,CASSYSMDFLRAFF,TRBJ1-1,.,TRBV6-6,.
TGTGCCAGCAGCCCTCCTAGGACAGCCCTCGGCTATGGCTACACCTTC,CASSPPRTALGYGYTF,TRBJ1-2,.,TRBV7-8,.
TGTGCCAGCAGTCCCCCTCGTGGGTACGAGCAGTACTTC,CASSPPRGYEQYF,TRBJ2-7,.,TRBV28,.
TGCGCCAGCAGCCGCGGGCTGAGCGGGAGGCCCTACAATGAGCAGTTCTTC,CASSRGLSGRPYNEQFF,TRBJ2-1,.,TRBV4-1,TRBD2
TGTGCCATCAGTCGAGGGGACAGTAAAGAGACCCAGTACTTC,CAISRGDSKETQYF,TRBJ2-5,.,TRBV10-3,TRBD1
TGCAGCGTTGAGACAGGGATTAACTATGGCTACACCTTC,CSVETGINYGYTF,TRBJ1-2,.,TRBV29-1,TRBD1
TGTGCCAGCAGCTTTGAAATGTATCAGGCTACGCAGTATTTT,CASSFEMYQATQYF,TRBJ2-3,.,TRBV7-9,.
TGCGCCAGCACCAGGGGAGGCGGTGAAAAACTGTTTTTT,CASTRGGGEKLFF,TRBJ1-4,.,TRBV5-1,.
TGCGCCAGCAGCTTTAGTCACCCCGGCGAGACCCAGTACTTC,CASSFSHPGETQYF,TRBJ2-5,.,TRBV5-1,.
TGTGCCAGTACCCCAAGACCGACAGGGAGCTCCTACAATGAGCAGTTCTTC,CASTPRPTGSSYNEQFF,TRBJ2-1,.,TRBV19,TRBD1
TGTGCCAGCAGCCTTGGGGGACAGGGGCTATCCAATCAGCCCCAGCATTTT,CASSLGGQGLSNQPQHF,TRBJ1-5,.,TRBV5-8,TRBD1
TGTGCCAGCAGCGGAATAGCGGGGAGTATCCGGCAGTATTTT,CASSGIAGSIRQYF,TRBJ2-3,.,TRBV7-2,TRBD2
TGTGCCAGCAGCTTTACAGGGACGGACTACGAGCAGTACTTC,CASSFTGTDYEQYF,TRBJ2-7,.,TRBV5-5,.
TGTGCCAGCAGCTTATTATATTTGAGCAATCAGCCCCAGCATTTT,CASSLLYLSNQPQHF,TRBJ1-5,.,TRBV7-8,.
TGCAGCTCCAACAAGAGGGACAGGGACGCAGCTGAAGCTTTCTTT,CSSNKRDRDAAEAFF,TRBJ1-1,.,TRBV29-1,TRBD1
TGTGCCAGCAGTGAAGGGTGGGAGGGTTACATTCAGTACTTC,CASSEGWEGYIQYF,TRBJ2-4,.,TRBV2,TRBD2
TGTGCCAGCAGCTTAGGAAGCTCAGGGATGTGGGAGACCCAGTACTTC,CASSLGSSGMWETQYF,TRBJ2-5,.,TRBV7-9,.
TGCGCCAGCAGCTGGGACAGGGACGCACAGTTCTTC,CASSWDRDAQFF,TRBJ2-1,.,TRBV5-1,TRBD1
TGTGCCAGCAGCCGAGAGACCCAGTACTTC,CASSRETQYF,TRBJ2-5,.,TRBV7-9,.
TGTGCCAGCAGTAGGGGGGACAGGACCCAAGAGACCCAGTACTTC,CASSRGDRTQETQYF,TRBJ2-5,.,TRBV25-1,TRBD1
TGCGCCAGCAGCTCTGGGGCAGATACGCAGTATTTT,CASSSGADTQYF,TRBJ2-3,.,TRBV5-1,.
TGCGCCAGCAGCTTGTGGGCGGGGGTTTCCTACGAGCAGTACTTC,CASSLWAGVSYEQYF,TRBJ2-7,.,TRBV5-1,TRBD2
TGCGCCAGCAGCTTTGGCAGCGTATCCTACAATGAGCAGTTCTTC,CASSFGSVSYNEQFF,TRBJ2-1,.,TRBV5-1,.
TGTGCCAGCAGTTACGGGGTTACTAATGAAAAACTGTTTTTT,CASSYGVTNEKLFF,TRBJ1-4,.,TRBV6-5,.
TGCGCCAGCAGCCAAGGGGGAATCAGGACAGATACGCAGTATTTT,CASSQGGIRTDTQYF,TRBJ2-3,.,TRBV4-1,.
TGTGCCACCAGCAGCCGGGGTTCCTATGGCTACACCTTC,CATSSRGSYGYTF,TRBJ1-2,.,TRBV15,.
TGTGCCAGCAGTTCCCCGGACAGGGGGGCCTACGAGCAGTACTTC,CASSSPDRGAYEQYF,TRBJ2-7,.,TRBV6-6,TRBD1
TGTGCCAGCAGCCGGGGGACAGGGTCTGGCACTGAAGCTTTCTTT,CASSRGTGSGTEAFF,TRBJ1-1,.,TRBV11-1,TRBD1
TGCAGCGTTGAAGAACAGAGGAATTCACCCCTCCACTTT,CSVEEQRNSPLHF,TRBJ1-6,.,TRBV29-1,.
TGCGCCAGCAGTCAAATCCTGTGTGGCCTCCGGGGGGGTGAAGCTTTCTTT,CASSQILCGLRGGEAFF,TRBJ1-1,.,TRBV23-1,.
TGTGCCAGCAGAACTACAGGGAGCTCCTACAATGAGCAGTTCTTC,CASRTTGSSYNEQFF,TRBJ2-1,once,TRBV6-1,.
TGTGCCAGTAGTACCTTGACAGGGATGGGAACCGGGGAGCTGTTTTTT,CASSTLTGMGTGELFF,TRBJ2-2,.,TRBV19,TRBD1
TGTGCCAGCAGCCAACGGGACAGGGGCTTTAACTATGGCTACACCTTC,CASSQRDRGFNYGYTF,TRBJ1-2,.,TRBV4-2,TRBD1
TGTGCCAGTAGTATCGGCGGTAACTATGGCTACACCTTC,CASSIGGNYGYTF,TRBJ1-2,.,TRBV19,.
TGCGCCAGCAGCTTGGCGGCGACAGAGAACGGGGAGCTGTTTTTT,CASSLAATENGELFF,TRBJ2-2,.,TRBV5-1,.
TGCGCCAGCAGCTTGGGTCCCTTACAGGGGAAAAACATTCAGTACTTC,CASSLGPLQGKNIQYF,TRBJ2-4,.,TRBV5-1,TRBD1